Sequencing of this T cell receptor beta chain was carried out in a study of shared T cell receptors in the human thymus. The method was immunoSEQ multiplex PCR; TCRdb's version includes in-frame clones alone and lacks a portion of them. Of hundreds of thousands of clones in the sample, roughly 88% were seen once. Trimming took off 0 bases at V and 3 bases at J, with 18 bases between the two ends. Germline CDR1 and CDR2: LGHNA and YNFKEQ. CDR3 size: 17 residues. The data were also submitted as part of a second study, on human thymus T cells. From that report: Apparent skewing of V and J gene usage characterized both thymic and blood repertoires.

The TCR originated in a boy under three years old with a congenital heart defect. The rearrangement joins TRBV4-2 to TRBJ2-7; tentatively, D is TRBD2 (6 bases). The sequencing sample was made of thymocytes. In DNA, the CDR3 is TGTGCCAGCAGCCAAGATCCACGAGGGAGGCTCCTCTACGAGCAGTACTTC. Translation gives CASSQDPRGRLLYEQYF.